The 20 T cell receptor beta chains below were found in one sample sequenced in a study of T cell responses to AZD1222 COVID-19 vaccine (dated by TCRdb to about 2021). Libraries were constructed by the immunoSEQ multiplex PCR assay. Drawn from immuneACCESS, this table holds only the in-frame rearrangements with V and J called that TCRdb kept. Clones are partly lost; checked studies trace under half to an unresolved V gene and leave the rest unexplained. This sample holds some 150,000 clones; roughly 90% were observed only once. The ten biggest clones cover roughly 4% of the sample. Reading the label with the study, this specimen's time point is: about 28 days (+/-7) after the second vaccine dose. Sample: peripheral blood, taken 28 days after the second AZD1222 dose. These receptor sequences come from an adult who received the AZD1222 COVID-19 vaccine.

The V call is TRBV7-8, the J call TRBJ1-1; no clear D. The CDR3 sequence is 14 residues long. Deletions cut 1 base from V and 3 bases from J, with 9 bases between. Germline lookup yields CDR1 SGHVS and CDR2 FQNEAQ. Here the CDR3 DNA reads TGTGCCAGCAGCTTAGATAACAGCTACACTGAAGCTTTCTTT. This translates into CASSLDNSYTEAFF.

The chain links TRBV7-2 to TRBJ1-1; D unclear. The CDR3 has 14 amino acids. Germline-derived CDR1 and CDR2 are SGHTA and FQGNSA. Trimming cost V 2 bases and J 1 base, with 8 bases left between them. CDR3 region: CASSLTSGNTEAFF. The CDR3, as DNA: TGTGCCAGCAGCTTAACTTCGGGGAACACTGAAGCTTTCTTT.

This sequence joins TRBV30 and TRBJ1-6, with D hard to call. CDR1 and CDR2 (germline): GTSNPN, SVGIG (reference sequence). The V and J ends lost 0 bases and 10 bases respectively, with 10 bases between them. The CDR3 contains 13 residues. CDR3 sequence reads: CAWSVTIRSPLHF. The CDR3 nucleotides read TGTGCCTGGAGTGTGACAATTCGGTCACCCCTCCACTTT.

The J gene is TRBJ2-2, the V gene TRBV7-8, with 12 bases aligning to TRBD1. The CDR3 is 15 amino acids. Germline assignment: CDR1 SGHVS and CDR2 FQNEAQ. V was clipped by 6 bases and J by 6 bases; unmatched bases: 5. The CDR3 nucleotides read TGTGCCAGCAGACCTGGGACAGGGGGCCCCGGGGAGCTGTTTTTT. Residues: CASRPGTGGPGELFF.

The chain carries TRBV4-3 and TRBJ1-1, with unresolved D. The germline V gene encodes CDR1 LGHNA and CDR2 YSLEER. The CDR3 is made up of 14 amino acids. Trimming left V 0 bases short and J 1 base short, with 6 bases between. The CDR3 sequence: CASSQDKGNTEAFF. The CDR3 nucleotides read TGCGCCAGCAGCCAAGATAAAGGGAACACTGAAGCTTTCTTT.

Of note for this clone: Other nucleotide sequences from this sample produce the same CDR3. The chain employs TRBV9 and TRBJ1-3, with D unclear. With 1 base removed from V and 0 bases from J, the gap between germline ends came to 5 bases. Germline V gives CDR1 SGDLS, CDR2 YYNGEE. The length of the CDR3 is 14 residues. The CDR3 bases are TGTGCCAGCAGCGTACAGAGCTCTGGAAACACCATATATTTT. It yields the protein CASSVQSSGNTIYF.

The chain couples TRBV7-8 to TRBJ2-3; 9 nucleotides align to TRBD2. The CDR3 has 15 amino acids. With V trimmed by 2 bases and J by 4 bases, 4 bases remained unmatched. Per germline, CDR1 SGHVS and CDR2 FQNEAQ. The CDR3 is CASSLRGGASDTQYF. The CDR3 DNA sequence: TGTGCCAGCAGCTTACGCGGGGGGGCCTCAGATACGCAGTATTTT.

This clone appeared many times. The chain has TRBV6-1 and TRBJ2-3, with D unclear. Germline CDR1 is MNHNS and CDR2 is SASEGT. V lost 0 bases to trimming and J lost 6 bases, with 1 base between them. The CDR3 length is 11 residues. The CDR3 protein is CASSEADTQYF. For the CDR3, the DNA is TGTGCCAGCAGTGAAGCGGATACGCAGTATTTT.

The J gene is TRBJ1-1, the V gene TRBV5-1, with D perhaps matching TRBD1 (6 bases). This CDR3 region has 12 residues. From germline, CDR1 is SGHRS and CDR2 YFSETQ. The V end lost 5 bases, the J end lost 7 bases, and 12 bases lay between the germline ends. CDR3 DNA sequence: TGCGCCAGCAGACAGGGAAGGAGTGAAGCTTTCTTT. It encodes CASRQGRSEAFF.

The CDR3 bases are TGTGCCAGCAGCCCGGATTATACGATCGGCTACACCTTC. Amino acids: CASSPDYTIGYTF. The V call is TRBV3-1 (or the pseudogene TRBV3-2), the J call TRBJ1-2; unclear D gene. V was cut by 4 bases and J by 8 bases, with 14 bases left in between. The CDR3 runs to 13 residues. Germline V CDR1 and CDR2: LGHDT, YNNKEL (reference sequence).

This chain joins TRBV1 and TRBJ1-5. TRBV1 is a known pseudogene. CDR3 length: 16 residues. The CDR3 DNA sequence: TGCACCAGCAGCCAAGATCGGTCCCCCCCGAATAAGCCCCAGCATTTT. It yields the protein CTSSQDRSPPNKPQHF.

The chain joins TRBV5-1 to TRBJ2-5; D gene ambiguous. Germline V gene data show CDR1 as SGHRS and CDR2 as YFSETQ. Trimming removed 0 bases from V and 1 base from J, with 7 bases in between. CDR3 length: 14 amino acids. The CDR3 loop is CASSLGRAQETQYF. In DNA form, the CDR3 reads TGCGCCAGCAGCTTGGGTAGGGCCCAAGAGACCCAGTACTTC.

This clone was detected only once. This sequence joins TRBV30 and TRBJ1-2, with D uncertain. V was shortened by 8 bases and J by 4 bases, with 11 bases between the two germline ends. The CDR3 totals 11 residues. CDR1 GTSNPN and CDR2 SVGIG come from the germline V gene (reference sequence). CDR3 residues: CARTETYGYTF. Here the CDR3 DNA reads TGTGCCCGTACTGAAACCTATGGCTACACCTTC.

The V gene is TRBV3-1 (or the pseudogene TRBV3-2), the J gene TRBJ1-1; no reliable D call. The CDR3 runs to 12 residues. The V and J ends lost 3 bases and 10 bases respectively, with 12 bases between them. In germline, CDR1 is LGHDT, CDR2 YNNKEL (reference sequence). CDR3 coding DNA: TGTGCCAGCAGCCAGGCCGGGGAGCGAGCTTTCTTT. Its translation is CASSQAGERAFF.

The J gene is TRBJ1-5, the V gene TRBV10-1; D is unclear. Germline CDR1 WNHNN, CDR2 SYGVQD (reference sequence). Trimming cost V 3 bases and J 1 base, with 4 bases left between them. The CDR3 contains 13 residues. This CDR3 reads CASSDGSNQPQHF. As DNA, the CDR3 is TGCGCCAGCAGTGATGGGAGCAATCAGCCCCAGCATTTT.

This clone was counted only a few times. The V call is TRBV11-2, the J call TRBJ1-6; 7 bases agree with TRBD1. The germline CDR1 and CDR2 sequences are SGHAT and FQNNGV. The CDR3 is made up of 14 amino acids. V shed 1 base and J 10 bases; nucleotides not matched to a gene: 4. The CDR3 coding sequence is TGTGCCAGCAGCTTAGTTTTGGGACAGTCACCCCTCCACTTT. This gives the protein CASSLVLGQSPLHF.

The chain links TRBV6-2 or TRBV6-3 to TRBJ1-5; D gene ambiguous. V lost 0 bases, J lost 3 bases, and 3 bases lay in between. The CDR3 length is 13 residues. CDR1 is MNHEY and CDR2 is SVGEGT in the germline V gene. CDR3 protein: CASSYSHNQPQHF. CDR3 coding DNA: TGTGCCAGCAGTTACTCGCACAATCAGCCCCAGCATTTT.

CDR3 nucleotide sequence: TGTGCCAGCAGCCCCGGGACCACGAATTCACCCCTCCACTTT. Protein sequence: CASSPGTTNSPLHF. The V call is TRBV6-5, the J call TRBJ1-6, with D perhaps TRBD1 (5 bases). Trimming stripped 6 bases from V and 7 bases from J, with 13 bases between. This CDR3 region has 14 residues. Germline V gene data show CDR1 as MNHEY and CDR2 as SVGAGI.

The V call is TRBV5-6, the J call TRBJ2-1; 10 bases are shared with TRBD2. This CDR3 contains 16 residues. Germline values: CDR1 SGHDT, CDR2 YYEEEE. With 2 bases clipped from V and 5 bases from J, the junction kept 7 bases outside the gene matches. CDR3 sequence reads: CASSFRAGGSHNEQFF. DNA for the CDR3: TGTGCCAGCAGCTTTAGAGCGGGGGGGAGCCACAATGAGCAGTTCTTC.

A remark on this clone: The sample carries other DNA sequences with the same CDR3. The chain couples TRBV12-3 or TRBV12-4 to TRBJ1-5; the D is unclear. Trimming left V 3 bases short and J 4 bases short, with 4 bases between. This CDR3 contains 12 residues. The CDR3 reads CASSFGNQPQHF. CDR3 DNA: TGTGCCAGCAGTTTCGGTAATCAGCCCCAGCATTTT.